These 23 T cell receptor beta chains were sequenced from one sample in a study of blood T cells in healthy people across ages. Combining a sample-barcoded 5' primer with a J-beta primer mix, a second PCR ran for 7 to 11 cycles. TCRdb called the 5' RACE reads again in MiXCR, with one record for every CDR3 protein. Altogether 600,000 to 800,000 distinct CDR3 sequences are present, around 21% being singletons, with the ten largest covering approximately 3.6%. Sequenced: blood. Receptors were obtained from a man aged 70 or older in good health.

The V and J genes are TRBV7-9 and TRBJ1-4; the match to TRBD1 covers 9 bases. V was clipped by 10 bases and J by 7 bases; unmatched bases: 10. This CDR3 comprises 14 residues. The germline gives CDR1 SEHNR, CDR2 FQNEAQ (reference sequence). This chain's CDR3 is CATTRGQGGEKLFF. CDR3 in DNA: TGTGCCACAACAAGGGGACAGGGCGGTGAAAAACTGTTTTTT.

V usage is TRBV20-1 and J usage is TRBJ1-3; a possible D gene is TRBD1 (5 bases). CDR3 size: 14 residues. CDR1 is DFQATT, CDR2 SNEGSKA, per germline (reference sequence). V lost 2 bases, J lost 3 bases, and 11 bases lay in between. CDR3 protein: CSARTTGGGNTIYF. The CDR3, as DNA: TGCAGTGCTAGAACCACAGGAGGTGGAAACACCATATATTTT.

This chain uses TRBV2 with TRBJ2-7; 8 positions agree with TRBD1. The junction had 9 bases not matched to a gene; V was cut back by 6 bases and J by 5 bases. The CDR3 loop spans 14 amino acids. Germline V lookup: CDR1 SNHLY, CDR2 FYNNEI. The CDR3 sequence is CASRTDRGFHEQYF. The CDR3 DNA sequence: TGTGCCAGCAGGACCGACAGGGGTTTCCACGAGCAGTACTTC. The whole variable domain, remainder taken from reference TRBV2 and TRBJ2-7, is EPEVTQTPSHQVTQMGQEVILRCVPISNHLYFYWYRQILGQKVEFLVSFYNNEISEKSEIFDDQFSVERPDGSNFTLKIRSTKLEDSAMYFCASRTDRGFHEQYFGPGTRLTVT.

This clonotype came up a few times. The chain links TRBV18 to TRBJ2-1; 11 bases are shared with TRBD2. The CDR3 has 19 residues. V lost 5 bases and J lost 2; bases outside the gene matches: 14. CDR1 and CDR2 (germline): KGHSH, LQKENI. This CDR3 reads CASSKSRGLAGGPYNEQFF. Written as DNA, the CDR3 is TGTGCCAGCTCAAAGTCGCGGGGATTAGCGGGAGGGCCCTACAATGAGCAGTTCTTC.

The gene calls are TRBV6-5 and TRBJ2-7; D remains unclear. The CDR3 has 14 amino acids. Germline V gives CDR1 MNHEY, CDR2 SVGAGI. Trimming took 8 bases from V and 0 from J, leaving 14 bases between them. CDR3 DNA sequence: TGTGCCAGCCGCGCCTTATCTAGCTCCTACGAGCAGTACTTC. Translated, it gives CASRALSSSYEQYF.

J is TRBJ2-7 and V is TRBV28; 9 bases are shared with TRBD1. The junction had 10 bases not matched to a gene; V was cut back by 6 bases and J by 1 base. The length of the CDR3 is 16 residues. Germline loops: CDR1 MDHEN, CDR2 SYDVKM. CDR3 sequence reads: CASRITGTGRSYEQYF. In DNA, the CDR3 is TGTGCCAGCAGAATTACCGGGACAGGGAGATCCTACGAGCAGTACTTC.

This clonotype was counted a single time. CDR3 loop: CASSLDRGLSEQYF. DNA of the CDR3: TGTGCCAGCAGCTTAGACAGGGGGCTGAGCGAGCAGTACTTC. V and J are TRBV5-4 and TRBJ2-7, with 10 bases matching TRBD1. With V trimmed by 2 bases and J by 6 bases, 5 bases remained unmatched. This CDR3 contains 14 residues. Germline V gene lookup returns CDR1 SGHNT and CDR2 YYREEE (reference sequence).

The chain couples TRBV28 to TRBJ2-3; maybe TRBD1 (6 bases). Germline V gene lookup returns CDR1 MDHEN and CDR2 SYDVKM. The ends were cut back, 5 bases at V and 6 bases at J, with 18 bases in the middle. The CDR3 spans 15 residues. In DNA form, the CDR3 reads TGTGCCAGCAGTCCGCCAAACAGGGTAGGGGATACGCAGTATTTT. Translation gives CASSPPNRVGDTQYF. Full variable domain (missing parts from reference TRBV28 and TRBJ2-3): DVKVTQSSRYLVKRTGEKVFLECVQDMDHENMFWYRQDPGLGLRLIYFSYDVKMKEKGDIPEGYSVSREKKERFSLILESASTNQTSMYLCASSPPNRVGDTQYFGPGTRLTVL.

This clonotype was counted between two and nine times. This chain links TRBV28 with TRBJ2-5; D is ambiguous. The J call is doubtful: the DNA matches TRBJ2-7 better. This CDR3 contains 13 residues. The germline V gene encodes CDR1 MDHEN and CDR2 SYDVKM. CDR3 residues: CASSYGSRYEQYF. DNA for the CDR3: TGTGCCAGCAGTTATGGGTCAAGATACGAGCAGTACTTC.

This clonotype was recorded many times. V usage is TRBV20-1 and J usage is TRBJ2-5; D is possibly TRBD2 (5 bases). The CDR3 covers 15 residues. Germline lookup yields CDR1 DFQATT and CDR2 SNEGSKA (reference sequence). With 0 bases removed from V and 4 bases from J, the gap between germline ends came to 15 bases. The CDR3 loop reads CSARDVVPGGETQYF. The CDR3 bases are TGCAGTGCTAGAGATGTTGTCCCTGGAGGAGAGACCCAGTACTTC.

This clonotype was counted many times. The chain employs TRBV20-1 and TRBJ1-5; D perhaps matches TRBD1 (6 bases). The germline V and J ends were trimmed by 6 bases and 3 bases, with 18 bases remaining between them. CDR1 and CDR2 from the germline V gene are DFQATT and SNEGSKA (reference sequence). This CDR3 has 15 amino acids. This CDR3 is CSAARSTGINQPQHF. The CDR3 DNA sequence: TGCAGTGCAGCAAGATCAACAGGGATCAATCAGCCCCAGCATTTT.

The chain employs TRBV12-3 or TRBV12-4 and TRBJ2-3, with 12 bases identical to TRBD2. V dropped 9 bases and J dropped 5; count of bases not matched to a gene: 9. The CDR3 has 15 amino acids. The CDR3 loop reads CASGGLAGRGDTQYF. Here the CDR3 DNA reads TGTGCCAGTGGTGGACTAGCGGGACGGGGAGATACGCAGTATTTT.

This clonotype was seen ten or more times. The rearrangement joins TRBV13 to TRBJ2-1; D is undetermined. The CDR3 extends over 11 amino acids. Germline CDR1 and CDR2: PRHDT and FYEKMQ (reference sequence). V was pared by 1 base and J by 10 bases, with 5 bases between. The CDR3 protein is CASSLEVEQFF. DNA for the CDR3: TGTGCCAGCAGCTTAGAGGTCGAGCAGTTCTTC.

V is TRBV5-5 and J is TRBJ2-7; possibly TRBD1 for D (6 bases). The germline V gene has CDR1 SGHKS and CDR2 YYEKEE (reference sequence). Trimming removed 5 bases at V and 1 base at J, with 22 bases between. The length of the CDR3 is 17 residues. The CDR3 nucleotides are TGTGCCAGCAGTCTAGGGCCTGTCCCGGGACAATCCTACGAGCAGTACTTC. It is translated as CASSLGPVPGQSYEQYF.

The rearrangement links TRBV15 to TRBJ2-7; 8 bases align to TRBD2. The last part of the DNA fits TRBJ2-1 better; the J call may be wrong. The length of the CDR3 is 15 residues. Germline CDR1 is LNHNV and CDR2 is YYDKDF (reference sequence). CDR3 in amino acids: CATSRDRTSPRVQFF. DNA of the CDR3: TGTGCCACCAGCAGGGACCGGACTAGCCCCCGAGTGCAGTTCTTC.

In its sample, this clonotype was seen many times. The V call is TRBV2, the J call TRBJ2-1, with 15 bases fitting TRBD2. The CDR3 runs to 17 residues. CDR1 SNHLY and CDR2 FYNNEI come from the germline V gene. V lost 3 bases and J lost 5; bases outside the gene matches: 5. CDR3 bases: TGTGCCAGCAGTGAGCGGGGACTAGCGGGAGGCCACAATGAGCAGTTCTTC. This sequence encodes CASSERGLAGGHNEQFF.

This clonotype was counted between two and nine times. The V call is TRBV5-8, the J call TRBJ2-5; 9 bases align to TRBD2. The J call is doubtful: the DNA matches TRBJ2-1 better. The CDR3 totals 16 residues. Germline assignment: CDR1 SGHTS and CDR2 YDEGEE. Here the CDR3 DNA reads TGTGCCAGCAGCCTCCTCGGGCTAGCGGGGTGGAATGAGCAGTTCTTC. This gives the protein CASSLLGLAGWNEQFF.

The chain links TRBV19 to TRBJ2-2; maybe TRBD1 (5 bases). The CDR3 loop spans 13 amino acids. Deletions cut 5 bases from V and 6 bases from J, with 10 bases between. CDR1 LNHDA and CDR2 SQIVND come from the germline V gene (reference sequence). The CDR3 nucleotides read TGTGCCAGTAGTCAAGGGGTTCCCGGGGAGCTGTTTTTT. This translates into CASSQGVPGELFF.

The CDR3 here is CASRAGRNFQETQYF. The CDR3 bases are TGTGCCAGCAGAGCAGGGCGTAACTTTCAAGAGACCCAGTACTTC. This sequence joins TRBV28 and TRBJ2-5; TRBD1 might be the D (5 bases). Deletions cut 6 bases from V and 2 bases from J, with 16 bases between. The CDR3 covers 15 residues. Looked up from germline, CDR1 is MDHEN and CDR2 is SYDVKM.

This clonotype was counted at least ten times. This chain connects TRBV11-1 to TRBJ2-1; 7 nucleotides align to TRBD1. CDR1 SGHAT and CDR2 FQDESV come from the germline V gene (reference sequence). The CDR3 sequence is 16 residues long. J was trimmed by 4 bases and V by 0 bases; bases with no gene match: 6. CDR3 region: CASSLAVNRGYNEQFF. The CDR3 region has the DNA TGTGCCAGCAGCTTAGCTGTCAACAGGGGATACAATGAGCAGTTCTTC.

The V gene is TRBV7-2, the J gene TRBJ2-3, with 11 bases that match TRBD2. CDR3 length equals 20 residues. V lost 0 bases, J lost 4 bases, and 15 bases stayed unmatched. CDR1 and CDR2 from the germline V gene are SGHTA and FQGNSA. CDR3 bases: TGTGCCAGCAGCTTAGCCACAGCTATGCTAACTAGCGGGAGTTCAGATACGCAGTATTTT. Translated: CASSLATAMLTSGSSDTQYF. The full variable domain, in which reference TRBV7-2 and TRBJ2-3 provide the parts outside the CDR3, is GAGVSQSPSNKVTEKGKDVELRCDPISGHTALYWYRQSLGQGLEFLIYFQGNSAPDKSGLPSDRFSAERTGGSVSTLTIQRTQQEDSAVYLCASSLATAMLTSGSSDTQYFGPGTRLTVL.

The rearrangement uses TRBV6-2 or TRBV6-3 and TRBJ2-7; the D is unclear. Germline CDR1 and CDR2: MNHEY and SVGEGT. V was pared by 2 bases and J by 0 bases, with 17 bases between. The CDR3 totals 17 residues. CDR3 sequence: CASSYPTRSDGSYEQYF. The CDR3 nucleotides are TGTGCCAGCAGTTACCCCACGCGGAGTGATGGCTCCTACGAGCAGTACTTC.

V usage is TRBV7-6 and J usage is TRBJ2-5; D is uncertain. The DNA end is a closer match to TRBJ2-7, so the J assignment may be wrong. The germline gives CDR1 SGHVS, CDR2 FNYEAQ. This CDR3 comprises 14 residues. CDR3: CASSPIESAYEQYF. The CDR3 DNA follows: TGTGCCAGCAGCCCCATTGAGTCCGCCTACGAGCAGTACTTC.